This TCR beta chain was captured in a study of control samples from healthy donors and cancer patients. TCRdb's table, derived via immunoSEQ multiplex PCR, lists solely in-frame clones and lacks some. The table lists fewer than 90,000 clones, approximately 90% of them singletons. The length of the CDR3 is 15 residues. Trimming took off 0 bases at V and 1 base at J, with 9 bases between the two ends. The germline V gene has CDR1 SGHTS and CDR2 YDEGEE. This sequence originates from a woman in her sixties with head and neck cancer. Sample: PBMCs. The V gene is TRBV5-8, the J gene TRBJ2-3; possibly TRBD1 or TRBD2 for D (5 bases each). The CDR3 spells CASSLVGTGTDTQYF. The CDR3 nucleotides are TGTGCCAGCAGCTTGGTGGGGACGGGCACAGATACGCAGTATTTT.